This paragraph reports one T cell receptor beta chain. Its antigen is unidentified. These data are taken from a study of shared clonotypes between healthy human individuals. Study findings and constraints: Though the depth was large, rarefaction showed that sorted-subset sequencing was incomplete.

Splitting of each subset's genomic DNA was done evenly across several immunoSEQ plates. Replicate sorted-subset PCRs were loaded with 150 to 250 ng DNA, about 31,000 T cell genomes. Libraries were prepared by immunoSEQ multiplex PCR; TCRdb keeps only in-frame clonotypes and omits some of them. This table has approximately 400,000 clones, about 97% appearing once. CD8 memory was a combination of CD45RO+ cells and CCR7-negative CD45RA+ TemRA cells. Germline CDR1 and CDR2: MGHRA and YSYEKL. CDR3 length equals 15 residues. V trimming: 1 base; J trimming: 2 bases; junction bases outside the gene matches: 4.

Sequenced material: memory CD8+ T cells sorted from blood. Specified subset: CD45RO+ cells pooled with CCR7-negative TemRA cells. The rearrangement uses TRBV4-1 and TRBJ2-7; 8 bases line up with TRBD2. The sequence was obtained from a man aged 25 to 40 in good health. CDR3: CASSQAGTSAYEQYF. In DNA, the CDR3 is TGCGCCAGCAGCCAAGCCGGGACTAGTGCCTACGAGCAGTACTTC.